This T cell receptor (beta chain) was captured by sequencing in a study of OX40 agonist ivuxolimab in advanced cancers. Germline V gene lookup returns CDR1 SGHAT and CDR2 FQNNGV. This CDR3 comprises 15 residues. V dropped 1 base and J dropped 2; count of bases not matched to a gene: 4. Data came from immunoSEQ multiplex PCR; TCRdb stores just in-frame clones and leaves some out. The repertoire holds tens of thousands of clones, around 80% seen once, with 1.1% in the top ten. The chain carries TRBV11-2 and TRBJ2-7; 8 nucleotides match TRBD1. Sequences were derived from CD4+ or CD8+ T cells sorted from blood, sampled in a trial of the OX40 agonist ivuxolimab. This clonotype originated in an adult with an advanced solid tumor such as melanoma, head and neck, liver or kidney cancer. CDR3 amino acids: CASSLVQGATYEQYF. The CDR3 DNA sequence: TGTGCCAGCAGCTTAGTCCAGGGGGCCACCTACGAGCAGTACTTC.